This is a list of T cell receptor beta chains from one sample in a study of blood T cell repertoires in COVID-19. Produced via immunoSEQ multiplex PCR; TCRdb's table is partial and in-frame only. Of 250,000 to 350,000 clones in the sample, roughly 80% are singletons; the top ten hold roughly 1.5%. Sequenced input: peripheral blood. These receptors came from a human donor with COVID-19, enrolled during active disease. The donor label of this sample is uncertain. The CDR3 runs from the conserved cysteine through the conserved F or W. A D gene is named only where the DNA matches it firmly. Clone size is given for some rows only: seen once, a few or many times, or a class if the clone is expanded.

TRBJ1-2 TRBV9 - - TGTGCCAGCAGCGTTGGAGGTAGTAACTATGGCTACACCTTC CASSVGGSNYGYTF
TRBJ2-2 TRBV6-5 - TRBD1 TGTGCCAGCAGTTACTCCCGGGACAGGGGGCTGTTTTTT CASSYSRDRGLFF
TRBJ1-4 TRBV13 - - TGTGCCAGCAGCCAGCAGGGTAATGAAAAACTGTTTTTT CASSQQGNEKLFF
TRBJ2-7 TRBV7-9 - TRBD2 TGTGCCAGCAGCCTTGGACTAGCCTGGAAGGAGCAGTACTTC CASSLGLAWKEQYF
TRBJ1-4 TRBV28 - - TGTGCCAGCAGCCGGGAGAGGGGAAAACTGTTTTTT CASSRERGKLFF
TRBJ2-7 TRBV15 - TRBD2 TGTGCCACCAGCAGAGCGGGCTCTAGCGGCCGCTACGAGCAGTACTTC CATSRAGSSGRYEQYF
TRBJ2-1 TRBV9 - TRBD2 TGTGCCAGCAGTGGTCACTTCCTCCTAGCGGGAAACCCCTACAATGAGCAGTTCTTC CASSGHFLLAGNPYNEQFF
TRBJ1-4 TRBV5-6 once TRBD1 TGTGCCAGCAGCGACAGGGGGCTCTCTAATGAAAAACTGTTTTTT CASSDRGLSNEKLFF
TRBJ2-7 TRBV28 - TRBD2 TGTGCCAGCAACACGGGGGGGGTGAGGGCCTACGAGCAGTACTTC CASNTGGVRAYEQYF
TRBJ1-4 TRBV6-5 once - TGTGCCAGCAGACGGACTAAGGGTTTTGAAAAACTGTTTTTT CASRRTKGFEKLFF
TRBJ1-5 TRBV28 - TRBD1 TGTGCCAGCAGTCTACTCGGACAGGGAGGACGCAATCAGCCCCAGCATTTT CASSLLGQGGRNQPQHF
TRBJ1-4 TRBV2 - - TGTGCCAGCAGTTCTATGGGGCAGATTAATGAAAAACTGTTTTTT CASSSMGQINEKLFF
TRBJ2-3 TRBV3-1/TRBV3-2 - TRBD2 TGTGCCAGCAGCCCGGGACTAGCGGGTACTAGCGTGGATACGCAGTATTTT CASSPGLAGTSVDTQYF
TRBJ2-5 TRBV7-9 - - TGTGCCAGCAGCTTAGGGACAGTAAAAGAGACCCAGTACTTC CASSLGTVKETQYF
TRBJ1-1 TRBV5-1 - TRBD1 TGCGCCAGCAGCTTGACAGGGGCCGGGAACACTGAAGCTTTCTTT CASSLTGAGNTEAFF
TRBJ2-7 TRBV28 - TRBD2 TGTGCCAGCAGACAACCGGGACTAGCGGGAAGTAAGCACGAGCAGTACTTC CASRQPGLAGSKHEQYF
TRBJ2-1 TRBV20-1 - - TGCAGTGCTAGTCACTCCGGGTCGTACAATGAGCAGTTCTTC CSASHSGSYNEQFF
TRBJ2-1 TRBV18 - - TGTGCCAGCTCACCAAGGGGGAGAACAGCATACAATGAGCAGTTCTTC CASSPRGRTAYNEQFF
TRBJ2-3 TRBV19 - - TGTGCCAGTAGTATCCAGGGGCAAGACACAGATACGCAGTATTTT CASSIQGQDTDTQYF
TRBJ2-3 TRBV6-2/TRBV6-3 once - TGTGCCAGCAGTTACGTCCCAGGAGATACGCAGTATTTT CASSYVPGDTQYF
TRBJ1-1 TRBV19 - - TGTGCCAGTACGTCAACAGGGACGGGCACTGAAGCTTTCTTT CASTSTGTGTEAFF
TRBJ2-7 TRBV6-1 - TRBD2 TGTGCCAGCAGTGACGCGGGGGGCTACGAGCAGTACTTC CASSDAGGYEQYF
TRBJ2-6 TRBV19 - - TGTGCCAGCGACCAGGGTTCTGGGGCCAACGTCCTGACTTTC CASDQGSGANVLTF
TRBJ1-3 TRBV29-1 - - TGCAGCGTTGGAGGTGGTCAAGGAAACACCATATATTTT CSVGGGQGNTIYF
TRBJ1-5 TRBV19 - TRBD1 TGTGCCAGTAGTGTGACAGGGGGTTCTAGCAATCAGCCCCAGCATTTT CASSVTGGSSNQPQHF
TRBJ2-7 TRBV19 - TRBD2 TGTGCCAGTCGGACTAGCGGAGGGGCCTACGAGCAGTACTTC CASRTSGGAYEQYF
TRBJ1-1 TRBV7-2 few - TGTGCCAGCAGCCTTAGAGAGGAGCTAGCTTTCTTT CASSLREELAFF
TRBJ2-5 TRBV18 - TRBD2 TGTGCCAGCTCACGCTCGACGGCGGGAGGCTCACAAGAGACCCAGTACTTC CASSRSTAGGSQETQYF
TRBJ2-1 TRBV2 few TRBD2 TGTGCCAGCAGTGATAGACTAGCGGGAGTATCCCATGAGCAGTTCTTC CASSDRLAGVSHEQFF
TRBJ1-1 TRBV11-3 - TRBD1 TGTGCCAGCAGCTTAGGTTCCAGACAGGGGGCATGGCGGAACACTGAAGCTTTCTTT CASSLGSRQGAWRNTEAFF
TRBJ1-1 TRBV5-1 - - TGCGCCAGCAGCTTGGGGGCAGTGAACACTGAAGCTTTCTTT CASSLGAVNTEAFF
TRBJ2-6 TRBV10-3 - - TGTGCCATCAGTGGGGACATCTCTGGGGCCAACGTCCTGACTTTC CAISGDISGANVLTF
TRBJ2-5 TRBV29-1 - - TGCAGCGTTGAGGTACGGAGGCAAGAGACCCAGTACTTC CSVEVRRQETQYF
TRBJ2-2 TRBV5-4 - - TGTGCCAGCAGCTTGGTTCGAGGCGGGGAGCTGTTTTTT CASSLVRGGELFF
TRBJ1-6 TRBV28 once - TGTGCCAGCAGTCCCAGGGGCTGGAATTCACCCCTCCACTTT CASSPRGWNSPLHF
TRBJ2-7 TRBV3-1/TRBV3-2 - TRBD2 TGTGCCAGCAGCCAAGGGACTAGCGGGACCCTCTTCTACGAGCAGTACTTC CASSQGTSGTLFYEQYF
TRBJ2-5 TRBV30 - TRBD2 TGTGCCTGGGCGGGGGAGGGCCGTTTCGAGACCCAGTACTTC CAWAGEGRFETQYF
TRBJ2-5 TRBV6-1 - - TGTGCCAGCAGCCGGACTCGAGAGACCCAGTACTTC CASSRTRETQYF
TRBJ1-2 TRBV6-2/TRBV6-3 many - TGTGCCAGCAGTTACGCGGAGGGATATGGCTACACCTTC CASSYAEGYGYTF
TRBJ1-5 TRBV27 - TRBD1 TGTGCCAGCAGTTTACACGAGACAGGGGATCAGCCCCAGCATTTT CASSLHETGDQPQHF
TRBJ1-5 TRBV19 - TRBD1 TGTGCCAGTAGTCCACCGACAGGGTTTAGCAATCAGCCCCAGCATTTT CASSPPTGFSNQPQHF
TRBJ2-1 TRBV4-1 - - TGCGCCAGCAGCCAAGATGGCAGGGGCTGGGGGGGAGATGAGCAGTTCTTC CASSQDGRGWGGDEQFF
TRBJ2-1 TRBV4-3 - TRBD2 TGCGCCAGCAGCCAAGTAACTCCGAGCGGGAGTAAGAATGAGCAGTTCTTC CASSQVTPSGSKNEQFF
TRBJ2-1 TRBV30 - - TGTGCCTGGAGTAGTGATAGCGGCTACAATGAGCAGTTCTTC CAWSSDSGYNEQFF
TRBJ2-5 TRBV2 few TRBD2 TGTGCCAGCAGTGAACGACTAGCGGGGGAGAGAAGAGGGGAGACCCAGTACTTC CASSERLAGERRGETQYF
TRBJ2-7 TRBV27 - TRBD2 TGTGCCAGCAGTTTATCCTCGGCGGGAGGGCCGGGGGAGCAGTACTTC CASSLSSAGGPGEQYF
TRBJ2-6 TRBV19 once TRBD1 TGTGCCAGTAGAAGCCCCGGTGACAGGGGACAAGGGGCCAACGTCCTGACTTTC CASRSPGDRGQGANVLTF
TRBJ1-1 TRBV19 - TRBD1 TGTGCCAGTCACCGACAGGGACGGGAGGGCGAAGCTTTCTTT CASHRQGREGEAFF
TRBJ1-2 TRBV5-1 - - TGCGCCAGCAGCTTGGGAGATGATAACTATGGCTACACCTTC CASSLGDDNYGYTF
TRBJ1-2 TRBV23-1 many TRBD1 TGCGCCAGCAGTCCCTGGCTCCCGACAGGGCCCTATGGCTACACCTTC CASSPWLPTGPYGYTF
TRBJ2-1 TRBV5-1 - TRBD2 TGCGCCAGCAGCTTGGGTACTAGCGGGAGTTATGAGCAGTTCTTC CASSLGTSGSYEQFF
TRBJ2-1 TRBV7-2 - TRBD2 TGTGCCAGCAGCTTACTAGCGGGATGGTACAATGAGCAGTTCTTC CASSLLAGWYNEQFF
TRBJ2-2 TRBV6-5 - - TGTGCCAGCAGTAGTCCACGAAGCAACACCGGGGAGCTGTTTTTT CASSSPRSNTGELFF